The clone carrying this T cell receptor (beta chain) was counted between two and nine times. This sample was included in a study of T cell repertoires in cytomegalovirus infection. Study in general: A matching HLA type, together with CMV infection, was signaled by public TCR beta signatures.

TCRdb processed the reads anew with MiXCR; each CDR3 protein has one entry. The sample shows 250,000 to 350,000 distinct CDR3 sequences, 20% to 30% of them seen only once. Germline loops: CDR1 MDHEN, CDR2 SYDVKM. The CDR3 contains 16 residues. Trimming removed 7 bases from V and 6 bases from J, with 21 bases in between. This TCR was recovered from a human donor in good health (CMV status not recorded). Some clones in this sample may be carry-over from other donors' samples. This chain connects TRBV28 to TRBJ2-2, with D perhaps TRBD1 (9 bases). Sequencing was performed on PBMCs. This CDR3 is CASKGGGTGQAGELFF. The CDR3 nucleotides read TGTGCCAGCAAAGGCGGGGGGACAGGGCAAGCCGGGGAGCTGTTTTTT.